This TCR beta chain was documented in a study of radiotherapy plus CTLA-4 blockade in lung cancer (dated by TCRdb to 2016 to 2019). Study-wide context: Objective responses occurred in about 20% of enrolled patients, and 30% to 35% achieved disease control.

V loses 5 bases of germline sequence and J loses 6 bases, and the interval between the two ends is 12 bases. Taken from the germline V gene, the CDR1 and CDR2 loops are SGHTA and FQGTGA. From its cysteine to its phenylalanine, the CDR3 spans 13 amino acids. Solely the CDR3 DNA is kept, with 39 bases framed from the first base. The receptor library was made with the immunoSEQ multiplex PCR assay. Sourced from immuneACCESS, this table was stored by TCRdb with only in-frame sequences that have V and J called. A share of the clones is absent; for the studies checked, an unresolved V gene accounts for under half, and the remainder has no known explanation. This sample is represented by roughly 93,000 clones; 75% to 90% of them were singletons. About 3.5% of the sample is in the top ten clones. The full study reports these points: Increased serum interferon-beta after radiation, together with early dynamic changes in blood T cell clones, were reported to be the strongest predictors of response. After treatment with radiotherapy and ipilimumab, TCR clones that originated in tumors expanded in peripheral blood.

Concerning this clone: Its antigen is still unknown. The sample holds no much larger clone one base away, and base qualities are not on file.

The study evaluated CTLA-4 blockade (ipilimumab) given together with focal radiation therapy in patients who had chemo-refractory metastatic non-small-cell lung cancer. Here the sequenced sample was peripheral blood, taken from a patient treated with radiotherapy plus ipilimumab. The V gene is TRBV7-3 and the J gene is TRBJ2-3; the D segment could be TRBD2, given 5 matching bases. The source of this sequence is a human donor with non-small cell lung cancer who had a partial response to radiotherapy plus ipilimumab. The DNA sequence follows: TGTGCCAGCAGCCCCCAGAGGGCGGATACGCAGTATTTT. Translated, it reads CASSPQRADTQYF. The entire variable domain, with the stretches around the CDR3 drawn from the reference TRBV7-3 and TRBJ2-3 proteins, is GAGVSQTPSNKVTEKGKYVELRCDPISGHTALYWYRQSLGQGPEFLIYFQGTGAADDSGLPNDRFFAVRPEGSVSTLKIQRTERGDSAVYLCASSPQRADTQYFGPGTRLTVL.